Below are 18 T cell receptor beta chains sequenced from a single sample in a study of OX40 agonist ivuxolimab in advanced cancers. Repertoires were generated with immunoSEQ multiplex PCR, while TCRdb's copy carries only in-frame clones and drops some. The profile shows some 50,000 clones, about 90% of them singletons. Specimen: CD4+ or CD8+ T cells sorted from blood, collected in a trial of the OX40 agonist ivuxolimab. The receptor set was obtained from an adult with an advanced solid tumor such as melanoma, head and neck, liver or kidney cancer.

The V gene is TRBV7-2, the J gene TRBJ2-5; D perhaps matches TRBD2 (6 bases). Trimming cost V 5 bases and J 7 bases, with 14 bases left between them. The germline CDR1 and CDR2 sequences are SGHTA and FQGNSA. The CDR3 contains 13 residues. DNA of the CDR3: TGTGCCAGCAGCGCCGGGGGATTGGGGACCCAGTACTTC. It translates to CASSAGGLGTQYF.

The rearrangement uses TRBV28 and TRBJ2-5; 8 bases are shared with TRBD1. The germline V gene has CDR1 MDHEN and CDR2 SYDVKM. V lost 5 bases and J lost 4; bases outside the gene matches: 6. CDR3 size: 14 residues. CDR3 protein: CASSGRGLGETQYF. The DNA of the CDR3 is TGTGCCAGCAGTGGCAGGGGGCTGGGAGAGACCCAGTACTTC.

Only a few counts were recorded for this clone. The chain is built from TRBV13 and TRBJ1-1, with D unresolved. Trimming removed 5 bases from V and 6 bases from J, with 13 bases in between. CDR1 PRHDT and CDR2 FYEKMQ come from the germline V gene (reference sequence). This CDR3 region has 13 residues. The DNA for the CDR3 is TGTGCCAGCAGCCCGGCCATGCGTCCTGAAGCTTTCTTT. It is translated as CASSPAMRPEAFF.

V usage is TRBV11-2 and J usage is TRBJ1-6; tentatively, D is TRBD1 (6 bases). The ends were cut back, 3 bases at V and 5 bases at J, with 11 bases in the middle. In germline, CDR1 is SGHAT, CDR2 FQNNGV. The CDR3 is made up of 15 amino acids. The DNA for the CDR3 is TGTGCCAGCAGCTTTGAGGCAGGGGATAATTCACCCCTCCACTTT. Residues: CASSFEAGDNSPLHF.

The chain uses TRBV28 and TRBJ2-3; D may correspond to TRBD1 or TRBD2 (5 bases each). Germline CDR1 reads MDHEN; CDR2 reads SYDVKM. Trimming left V 4 bases short and J 9 bases short, with 14 bases between. The CDR3 loop spans 13 amino acids. The CDR3, as DNA: TGTGCCAGCAGTTGGGACGGTCGTGTAACGCAGTATTTT. This encodes CASSWDGRVTQYF.

The chain has TRBV7-9 and TRBJ1-5; D is ambiguous. Germline-derived CDR1 and CDR2 are SEHNR and FQNEAQ (reference sequence). V shed 2 bases and J shed 1 base, with 6 bases lying between them. The CDR3 covers 14 residues. The CDR3 loop is CASSLTDSNQPQHF. The CDR3 nucleotides are TGTGCCAGCAGCTTAACGGACAGCAATCAGCCCCAGCATTTT.

V is TRBV6-6 and J is TRBJ1-3; no firm D call. Germline V gene lookup returns CDR1 MNHNY and CDR2 SVGAGI (reference sequence). This CDR3 is 13 amino acids long. Between the trimmed V and J ends, which lost 8 bases and 2 bases, there was a span of 10 bases. CDR3 protein: CASRDGPGNTIYF. The CDR3 DNA reads as TGTGCCAGCCGTGACGGCCCTGGAAACACCATATATTTT.

V and J are TRBV15 and TRBJ2-7; D is unclear. Trimming cost V 0 bases and J 8 bases, with 17 bases left between them. The CDR3 has 15 amino acids. From germline, CDR1 is LNHNV and CDR2 YYDKDF (reference sequence). The CDR3 protein is CATSRDTAAAGKQYF. In DNA form, the CDR3 reads TGTGCCACCAGCAGAGATACCGCCGCGGCTGGGAAGCAGTACTTC.

This chain joins TRBV7-9 and TRBJ1-4, with no clear D. This CDR3 spans 15 amino acids. Germline CDR1 is SEHNR and CDR2 is FQNEAQ (reference sequence). V was cut by 6 bases and J by 0 bases, with 11 bases left in between. In nucleotides, the CDR3 is TGTGCCAGCAGTCCGCCAGCCGCAACTAATGAAAAACTGTTTTTT. The encoded protein is CASSPPAATNEKLFF.

The chain couples TRBV19 to TRBJ2-2; D remains ambiguous. V was pared by 3 bases and J by 5 bases, with 13 bases between. CDR1 and CDR2 (germline): LNHDA, SQIVND (reference sequence). The CDR3 has 15 amino acids. CDR3 sequence: CASSIDDRRTGELFF. The CDR3 nucleotides are TGTGCCAGTAGTATCGACGATCGGCGTACCGGGGAGCTGTTTTTT.

V gene TRBV28 combines with J gene TRBJ1-6, with 7 bases lining up with TRBD1. CDR3 size: 15 residues. Losses at the gene ends were 5 bases for V and 6 bases for J; bases not matched to a gene: 7. CDR1 MDHEN and CDR2 SYDVKM come from the germline V gene. CDR3 sequence: CASSAWDRPNSPLHF. Written as DNA, the CDR3 is TGTGCCAGCAGTGCATGGGACAGACCTAATTCACCCCTCCACTTT.

V is TRBV9 and J is TRBJ2-5; D is uncertain. The germline V gene encodes CDR1 SGDLS and CDR2 YYNGEE. This CDR3 contains 14 residues. V was trimmed by 3 bases and J by 0 bases, leaving 9 bases between them. The CDR3 sequence: CASSGSRYQETQYF. The CDR3 coding sequence is TGTGCCAGCAGCGGCTCACGGTACCAAGAGACCCAGTACTTC.

The chain carries TRBV7-8 and TRBJ2-1, with 8 bases that match TRBD1. V dropped 4 bases and J dropped 8; count of bases not matched to a gene: 13. Germline assignment: CDR1 SGHVS and CDR2 FQNEAQ. There are 16 residues in the CDR3. The CDR3 DNA reads TGTGCCAGCAGCTCCCCCGGGACAGGCCTTTCTTATGAGCAGTTCTTC. It yields the protein CASSSPGTGLSYEQFF.

This chain connects TRBV4-2 to TRBJ1-4; D is unresolved. The CDR3 extends over 12 amino acids. V was clipped by 2 bases and J by 4 bases, with 2 bases between them. CDR1 is LGHNA, CDR2 YNFKEQ, per germline. The chain's CDR3 is CASSQINEKLFF. CDR3 DNA: TGTGCCAGCAGCCAAATTAATGAAAAACTGTTTTTT.

The CDR3 region is CASSVQVQGELFF. The CDR3 coding sequence is TGTGCCAGCAGCGTCCAAGTTCAGGGGGAGCTGTTTTTT. V and J are TRBV9 and TRBJ2-2; the D is unclear. The germline V and J ends were trimmed by 2 bases and 8 bases, with 10 bases remaining between them. Germline CDR1 is SGDLS and CDR2 is YYNGEE. The CDR3 totals 13 residues.

This chain joins TRBV7-9 and TRBJ2-1; 7 bases agree with TRBD2. Germline loops: CDR1 SEHNR, CDR2 FQNEAQ (reference sequence). This CDR3 has 15 amino acids. The V segment lost 2 bases and the J segment 6 bases; nucleotides outside the gene matches: 7. The CDR3 coding sequence is TGTGCCAGCAGCTTACGGGGCGGGGGTGGCAATGAGCAGTTCTTC. Encoded protein: CASSLRGGGGNEQFF.

The genes are TRBV11-2 and TRBJ2-7; D is unclear. This CDR3 is 12 amino acids long. V lost 0 bases to trimming and J lost 9 bases, with 9 bases between them. Germline CDR1 is SGHAT and CDR2 is FQNNGV. CDR3 nucleotide sequence: TGTGCCAGCAGCTTAGAAGTCCCAGGGCAGTACTTC. This sequence encodes CASSLEVPGQYF.

The chain carries TRBV19 and TRBJ2-4; D unresolved. Germline CDR1 LNHDA, CDR2 SQIVND (reference sequence). Trimming shortened V by 6 bases and J by 0 bases, and 9 bases separated the two germline ends. The CDR3 totals 14 residues. The CDR3 DNA is TGTGCCAGTAGAGAAATCCTAGCCAAAAACATTCAGTACTTC. Protein: CASREILAKNIQYF.